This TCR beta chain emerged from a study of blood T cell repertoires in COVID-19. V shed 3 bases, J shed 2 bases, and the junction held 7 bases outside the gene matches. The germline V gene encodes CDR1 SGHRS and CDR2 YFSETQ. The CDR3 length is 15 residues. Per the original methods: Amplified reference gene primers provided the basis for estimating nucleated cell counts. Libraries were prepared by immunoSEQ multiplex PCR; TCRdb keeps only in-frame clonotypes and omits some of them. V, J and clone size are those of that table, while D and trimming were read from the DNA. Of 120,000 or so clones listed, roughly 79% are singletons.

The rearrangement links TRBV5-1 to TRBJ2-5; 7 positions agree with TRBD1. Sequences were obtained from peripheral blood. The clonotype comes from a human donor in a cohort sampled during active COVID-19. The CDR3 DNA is TGCGCCAGCAGCTCGACAGGGTTACATCAAGAGACCCAGTACTTC. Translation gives CASSSTGLHQETQYF. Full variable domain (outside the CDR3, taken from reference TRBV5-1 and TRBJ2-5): KAGVTQTPRYLIKTRGQQVTLSCSPISGHRSVSWYQQTPGQGLQFLFEYFSETQRNKGNFPGRFSGRQFSNSRSEMNVSTLELGDSALYLCASSSTGLHQETQYFGPGTRLLVL.